This TCR beta chain was sequenced in a study of Ad26.COV2.S vaccination and SARS-CoV-2 variants. Across the whole study: Enrolled in COV1001, the donor was in the Ad26.COV2.S trial arm, which received the vaccine. Administration of Ad26.COV2.S was intramuscular, either once or twice 56 days apart. Study-level results: Reported findings describe substantial breadth in spike-specific CD8+ and CD4+ T cell responses following vaccination. People who got the vaccine or the placebo had similar non-spike TCR breadth.

Trimming cost V 5 bases and J 5 bases, with 12 bases left between them. CDR1 is SGHAT and CDR2 is FQNNGV in the germline V gene. The CDR3 is 13 residues long. As to treatment: 15 to 20 received Ad26.COV2.S at low or high dose, single or two shots; a few received placebo; per-sample allocation not given. Day 63 after the first injection of vaccine or placebo was the sampling time. Of note for this clone: Its antigen is currently unknown.

Produced via immunoSEQ multiplex PCR; TCRdb's table is partial and in-frame only. The sample contains around 270,000 clones, around 88% of which appear only once. The chain links TRBV11-2 to TRBJ1-2, with a possible D match to TRBD1 (5 bases). This clonotype was sampled from a person between 18 and 59 years old who received the Ad26.COV2.S COVID-19 vaccine or a placebo. The material was peripheral blood, obtained in a trial of Ad26.COV2.S vaccine versus placebo. CDR3 DNA sequence: TGTGCCAGCAGCCTCGAGGGGCGGTATGGCTACACCTTC. This encodes CASSLEGRYGYTF.